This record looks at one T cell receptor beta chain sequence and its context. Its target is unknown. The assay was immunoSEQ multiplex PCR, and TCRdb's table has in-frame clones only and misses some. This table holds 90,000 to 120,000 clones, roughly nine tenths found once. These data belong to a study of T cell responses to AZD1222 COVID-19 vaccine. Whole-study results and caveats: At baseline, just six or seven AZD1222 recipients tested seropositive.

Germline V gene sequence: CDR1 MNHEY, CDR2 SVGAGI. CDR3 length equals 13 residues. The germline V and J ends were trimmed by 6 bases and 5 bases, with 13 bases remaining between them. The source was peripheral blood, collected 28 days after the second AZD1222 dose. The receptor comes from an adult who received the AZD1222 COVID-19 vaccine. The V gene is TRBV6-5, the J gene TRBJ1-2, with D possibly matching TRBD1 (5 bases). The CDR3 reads CASRRDLQYGYTF. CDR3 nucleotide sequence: TGTGCCAGCAGGCGGGACTTGCAGTATGGCTACACCTTC.